Listed below are T cell receptor beta chains from one sample, sequenced in a study of blood T cell repertoires in COVID-19. Profiled with immunoSEQ multiplex PCR; TCRdb holds only in-frame clones, not every one. The table shows over 120,000 clones, with 87% occurring only once. The sample taken for sequencing was peripheral blood. Source of these receptors: a woman aged 45-65 years with acute or convalescent COVID-19. Both conserved end residues are part of each CDR3. A D gene is named only where the DNA matches it firmly. Size is omitted from some rows. Given values are once, few, many or a class for expanded clones.

-	TRBV27	TRBJ1-1	14	TRBD1	TGTGCCAGCAGCCGTACGACAGGGTCCACTGAAGCTTTCTTT	CASSRTTGSTEAFF
once	TRBV7-7	TRBJ2-1	14	TRBD1	TGTGCCAGCAGCTTAGACAGGGGGATTGATGAGCAGTTCTTC	CASSLDRGIDEQFF
-	TRBV4-2	TRBJ2-7	14	-	TGTGCCAGCAGCCAAGATCCAGGGACCTACGAGCAGTACTTC	CASSQDPGTYEQYF
-	TRBV19	TRBJ1-5	15	-	TGTGCCAGTAGTATGAACAGGGTCAGCAATCAGCCCCAGCATTTT	CASSMNRVSNQPQHF
-	TRBV5-4	TRBJ2-2	18	-	TGTGCCAGCAGCTGGATGCGGGGTCCCCTCCTCAACACCGGGGAGCTGTTTTTT	CASSWMRGPLLNTGELFF
-	TRBV4-1	TRBJ1-2	15	-	TGCGCCAGCAGCCAAGATCCGGTTCCTAACTATGGCTACACCTTC	CASSQDPVPNYGYTF
-	TRBV6-5	TRBJ1-2	13	-	TGTGCCAGCAGTAGACGGACAGTTGCGGGCTACACCTTC	CASSRRTVAGYTF
-	TRBV21-1	TRBJ1-2	13	-	TGTGCCAGCAGGTACGGGGGGCAATATGGCTACACCTTC	CASRYGGQYGYTF
-	TRBV19	TRBJ1-1	15	TRBD1	TGTGCCAGTAGTATGCAGGGGGCTCCGAACACTGAAGCTTTCTTT	CASSMQGAPNTEAFF
-	TRBV4-1	TRBJ2-2	16	-	TGCGCCAGCAGCCACCGGGACATCCCGAACACCGGGGAGCTGTTTTTT	CASSHRDIPNTGELFF
-	TRBV3-1/TRBV3-2	TRBJ2-7	15	TRBD2	TGTGCCAGCAGCCAAGATGGGACTAGCGATTACGAGCAGTACTTC	CASSQDGTSDYEQYF
-	TRBV4-1	TRBJ2-6	18	TRBD1	TGCGCCAGCAGCCAACCCGGGACAGGTATCTCTGGGGCCAACGTCCTGACTTTC	CASSQPGTGISGANVLTF
-	TRBV7-3	TRBJ2-3	15	TRBD1	TGTGCCAGCAGCTTCGACAGGGGTCCCACAGATACGCAGTATTTT	CASSFDRGPTDTQYF
-	TRBV19	TRBJ1-2	15	TRBD1	TGTGCCAGTAGTATAAGCACAGGGGGCGGCTATGGCTACACCTTC	CASSISTGGGYGYTF
-	TRBV15	TRBJ1-2	16	TRBD1	TGTGCCACCAGCTATAGTCAGGGACAGGGTTCCTATGGCTACACCTTC	CATSYSQGQGSYGYTF
-	TRBV12-3/TRBV12-4	TRBJ2-3	11	-	TGTGCCAGCACCCGAGCGGATACGCAGTATTTT	CASTRADTQYF
-	TRBV9	TRBJ2-1	16	-	TGTGCCAGCAGCGCGTGGGGCCCCGGCTCCTACAATGAGCAGTTCTTC	CASSAWGPGSYNEQFF
-	TRBV14	TRBJ2-5	15	TRBD2	TGTGCCAGCAGCCAAAAACTAGCGGGTCAAGAGACCCAGTACTTC	CASSQKLAGQETQYF
-	TRBV7-8	TRBJ1-4	14	-	TGTGCCAGCCGCCGCAAGGGGTACAATGAAAAACTGTTTTTT	CASRRKGYNEKLFF
-	TRBV5-1	TRBJ2-7	15	TRBD1	TGCGCCAGCAGCTGGGGGACAGTAGGGAGCTACGAGCAGTACTTC	CASSWGTVGSYEQYF
-	TRBV7-6	TRBJ2-7	13	-	TGTGCCAGCAGCTTAGACGGGACCTACGAGCAGTACTTC	CASSLDGTYEQYF
-	TRBV9	TRBJ2-1	13	-	TGTGCCAGCAGCGTAGGGGGAGGCAATGAGCAGTTCTTC	CASSVGGGNEQFF
once	TRBV29-1	TRBJ2-3	16	TRBD2	TGCAGCGTTGAAGGTAGCGGGGGGGTTAGCACAGATACGCAGTATTTT	CSVEGSGGVSTDTQYF
once	TRBV19	TRBJ1-1	14	-	TGTGCCAGTAGTTTGGGACTCCTGAACACTGAAGCTTTCTTT	CASSLGLLNTEAFF
-	TRBV5-1	TRBJ1-1	13	-	TGCGCCAGCAGCTTACAGGGGAACACTGAAGCTTTCTTT	CASSLQGNTEAFF
-	TRBV6-1	TRBJ2-4	13	TRBD1	TGTGCCAGCACATCACAGGGGGAAAACATTCAGTACTTC	CASTSQGENIQYF
-	TRBV28	TRBJ2-7	12	-	TGTGCCAGCAGTTTGGGCAGCTACGAGCAGTACTTC	CASSLGSYEQYF
once	TRBV10-2	TRBJ2-2	13	-	TGCGCCAGCAAAGGGCCCGGGGGTAGGGAGCTGTTTTTT	CASKGPGGRELFF
-	TRBV19	TRBJ1-1	14	-	TGTGCCAGTAGCCCAGGACAGTCTAGGGCTGAAGCTTTCTTT	CASSPGQSRAEAFF
-	TRBV30	TRBJ1-2	13	-	TGTGCCTGGAGTGTAAGCAGGGACTATGGCTACACCTTC	CAWSVSRDYGYTF
-	TRBV14	TRBJ2-5	17	-	TGTGCCAGCAGCCAAGAATTGGCGGACTCGTACCAAGAGACCCAGTACTTC	CASSQELADSYQETQYF